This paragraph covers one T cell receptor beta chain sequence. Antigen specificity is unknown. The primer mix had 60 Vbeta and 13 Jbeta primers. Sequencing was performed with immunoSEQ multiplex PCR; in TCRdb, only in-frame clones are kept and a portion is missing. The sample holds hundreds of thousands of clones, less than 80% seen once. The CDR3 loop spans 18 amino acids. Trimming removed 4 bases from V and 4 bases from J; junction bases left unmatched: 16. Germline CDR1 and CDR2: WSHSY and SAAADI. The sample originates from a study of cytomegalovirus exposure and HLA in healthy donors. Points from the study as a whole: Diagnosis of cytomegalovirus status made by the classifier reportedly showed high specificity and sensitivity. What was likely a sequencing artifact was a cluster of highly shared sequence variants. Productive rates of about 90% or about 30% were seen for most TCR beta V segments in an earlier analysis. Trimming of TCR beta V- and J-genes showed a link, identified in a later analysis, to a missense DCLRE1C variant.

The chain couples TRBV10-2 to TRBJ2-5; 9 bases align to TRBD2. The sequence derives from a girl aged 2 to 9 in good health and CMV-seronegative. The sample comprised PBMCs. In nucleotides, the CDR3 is TGCGCCAGCAGTGGACGCGTAGCGGGGGCGGGGGGAGGAGAGACCCAGTACTTC. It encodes CASSGRVAGAGGGETQYF.